These T cell receptor beta chains were read from a single sample in a study of CD8 T cells in ankylosing spondylitis. TCRdb recomputed calls from the 5' RACE reads with MiXCR, one row per CDR3 protein. The sample gives a few hundred thousand distinct CDR3 sequences, 6.5% to 10% of which show up once; 14% to 15% is in the top ten. Input material: blood, either unsorted or a sorted T cell fraction (not recorded which). These receptor sequences come from a male donor with ankylosing spondylitis. The CDR3 runs from the conserved cysteine through the conserved F or W. Fields, in order: V gene, D gene, CDR3 length, clone size, J gene, CDR3 protein, CDR3 DNA. The D gene is left open where the match is weak. Size is omitted from some rows. Given values are once, few, many or a class for expanded clones.

V: TRBV7-6
D: -
length: 16
size: -
J: TRBJ2-7
CDR3: CASSLRTPTSKDEQYF
DNA: TGTGCCAGCAGCTTACGAACCCCGACTAGTAAGGACGAGCAGTACTTC

V: TRBV12-3/TRBV12-4
D: -
length: 16
size: -
J: TRBJ2-6
CDR3: CASSSPGVSGANVLTF
DNA: TGTGCCAGCAGTTCCCCGGGGGTCTCTGGGGCCAACGTCCTGACTTTC

V: TRBV24-1
D: TRBD2
length: 19
size: few
J: TRBJ2-1
CDR3: CATSDPLAGGPESYNEQFF
DNA: TGTGCCACCAGTGATCCGCTAGCGGGAGGGCCAGAGTCCTACAATGAGCAGTTCTTC

V: TRBV28
D: -
length: 12
size: many
J: TRBJ2-4
CDR3: CASSETRGIQYF
DNA: TGTGCCAGCAGTGAGACACGGGGCATTCAGTACTTC

V: TRBV7-3
D: TRBD2
length: 17
size: few
J: TRBJ2-1
CDR3: CASSLESAREGNNEQFF
DNA: TGTGCCAGCAGCTTGGAATCTGCGCGGGAGGGCAACAATGAGCAGTTCTTC

V: TRBV7-9
D: -
length: 12
size: many
J: TRBJ2-7
CDR3: CASSSGNYEQYF
DNA: TGTGCCAGCAGCTCCGGGAACTACGAGCAGTACTTC

V: TRBV29-1
D: -
length: 13
size: many
J: TRBJ2-7
CDR3: CSVGRQGNSEQYF
DNA: TGCAGCGTGGGCAGGCAGGGAAATAGCGAGCAGTACTTC

V: TRBV20-1
D: -
length: 15
size: -
J: TRBJ2-7
CDR3: CSARGPGLLAYEQYF
DNA: TGCAGTGCTAGGGGGCCAGGCCTACTGGCCTACGAGCAGTACTTC

V: TRBV6-1
D: TRBD1
length: 14
size: few
J: TRBJ1-2
CDR3: CASRTGTVNYGYTF
DNA: TGTGCCAGCAGAACTGGGACAGTAAACTATGGCTACACCTTC

V: TRBV4-1
D: -
length: 14
size: -
J: TRBJ2-4
CDR3: CASSHRTDENIQYF
DNA: TGCGCCAGCAGCCACAGGACAGATGAAAACATTCAGTACTTC

V: TRBV12-3/TRBV12-4
D: TRBD1
length: 17
size: -
J: TRBJ1-2
CDR3: CASSPHPLRQGLSGYTF
DNA: TGTGCCAGCAGTCCTCACCCTCTCAGACAGGGGCTAAGCGGCTACACCTTC

V: TRBV5-6
D: -
length: 16
size: -
J: TRBJ2-7
CDR3: CASSLGLGQRSYEQYF
DNA: TGTGCCAGCAGCCTAGGTTTAGGACAGCGCTCCTACGAGCAGTACTTC

V: TRBV9
D: -
length: 13
size: -
J: TRBJ2-2
CDR3: CASSYTYTGELFF
DNA: TGTGCCAGCAGCTATACGTACACCGGGGAGCTGTTTTTT

V: TRBV4-2
D: -
length: 17
size: -
J: TRBJ2-6
CDR3: CASSQVFGVSGANVLTF
DNA: TGTGCCAGCAGCCAAGTCTTTGGAGTCTCTGGGGCCAACGTCCTGACTTTC

V: TRBV7-6
D: -
length: 14
size: -
J: TRBJ2-2
CDR3: CASSLATTTGELFF
DNA: TGTGCCAGCAGCTTAGCAACCACTACCGGGGAGCTGTTTTTT

V: TRBV29-1
D: TRBD1
length: 13
size: many
J: TRBJ1-6
CDR3: CSVQGAGNSPLHF
DNA: TGCAGCGTGCAGGGGGCTGGAAATTCACCCCTCCACTTT

V: TRBV27
D: -
length: 13
size: -
J: TRBJ2-5
CDR3: CASSSGAQETQYF
DNA: TGTGCCAGCAGTAGTGGGGCCCAAGAGACCCAGTACTTC

V: TRBV7-2
D: TRBD1
length: 15
size: many
J: TRBJ2-2
CDR3: CASSFGTGVTGELFF
DNA: TGTGCCAGCAGCTTCGGGACAGGGGTCACCGGGGAGCTGTTTTTT

V: TRBV5-5
D: -
length: 14
size: -
J: TRBJ2-7
CDR3: CASNSGSYAYEQYF
DNA: TGTGCCAGCAATAGCGGCTCTTATGCCTACGAGCAGTACTTC

V: TRBV4-1
D: TRBD1
length: 14
size: many
J: TRBJ1-1
CDR3: CASSQADRETEAFF
DNA: TGCGCCAGCAGCCAAGCCGACAGGGAAACTGAAGCTTTCTTT

V: TRBV5-1
D: TRBD1
length: 15
size: -
J: TRBJ1-1
CDR3: CASSIADRGYTEAFF
DNA: TGCGCCAGCAGCATCGCGGACAGGGGGTACACTGAAGCTTTCTTT

V: TRBV12-3/TRBV12-4
D: TRBD1
length: 19
size: many
J: TRBJ1-1
CDR3: CASLYLMTLTGTVNTEAFF
DNA: TGTGCCAGCCTGTACTTGATGACCCTCACCGGGACAGTGAACACTGAAGCTTTCTTT

V: TRBV29-1
D: TRBD2
length: 17
size: many
J: TRBJ2-5
CDR3: CSGAGTSGRARQETQYF
DNA: TGCAGCGGTGCTGGGACTAGCGGGAGGGCCCGGCAAGAGACCCAGTACTTC

V: TRBV27
D: TRBD1
length: 15
size: -
J: TRBJ2-5
CDR3: CASSSGTVKWETQYF
DNA: TGTGCCAGCAGTTCCGGGACAGTGAAGTGGGAGACCCAGTACTTC

V: TRBV28
D: -
length: 15
size: -
J: TRBJ2-2
CDR3: CASRIGAGNTGELFF
DNA: TGTGCCAGCAGGATCGGGGCCGGGAACACCGGGGAGCTGTTTTTT

V: TRBV29-1
D: -
length: 12
size: -
J: TRBJ2-1
CDR3: CSVEWAFNEQFF
DNA: TGCAGCGTTGAGTGGGCTTTTAATGAGCAGTTCTTC

V: TRBV12-3/TRBV12-4
D: -
length: 14
size: many
J: TRBJ2-5
CDR3: CASSFQGGQETQYF
DNA: TGTGCCAGCAGTTTCCAGGGAGGCCAAGAGACCCAGTACTTC

V: TRBV12-3/TRBV12-4
D: TRBD2
length: 17
size: -
J: TRBJ2-1
CDR3: CASSPGTSGSAYNEQFF
DNA: TGTGCCAGCAGTCCCGGGACTAGCGGGAGCGCGTACAATGAGCAGTTCTTC

V: TRBV28
D: -
length: 16
size: -
J: TRBJ2-5
CDR3: CASSGPRLSGQETQYF
DNA: TGTGCCAGCAGTGGACCGAGGCTTTCAGGACAAGAGACCCAGTACTTC

V: TRBV20-1
D: -
length: 12
size: many
J: TRBJ2-3
CDR3: CSAPRGLAVRYF
DNA: TGCAGTGCCCCTCGGGGGCTAGCGGTTCGGTATTTT

V: TRBV29-1
D: -
length: 16
size: -
J: TRBJ2-1
CDR3: CSVEDRSQKRYNEQFF
DNA: TGCAGCGTTGAAGATCGTTCCCAGAAAAGGTACAATGAGCAGTTCTTC

V: TRBV29-1
D: -
length: 14
size: many
J: TRBJ2-3
CDR3: CSVIRAVGTDTQYF
DNA: TGCAGCGTTATCCGGGCGGTTGGCACAGATACGCAGTATTTT

V: TRBV5-5
D: -
length: 14
size: few
J: TRBJ2-2
CDR3: CASSLVGVPGELFF
DNA: TGTGCCAGCAGCTTGGTGGGCGTTCCCGGGGAGCTGTTTTTT

V: TRBV29-1
D: TRBD2
length: 13
size: many
J: TRBJ2-7
CDR3: CSAVLAGYGEQYF
DNA: TGCAGCGCCGTACTAGCGGGATATGGCGAGCAGTACTTC

V: TRBV29-1
D: TRBD2
length: 19
size: many
J: TRBJ2-1
CDR3: CSAGGPEIAGRSSYNEQFF
DNA: TGCAGCGCCGGCGGCCCAGAAATAGCGGGACGGAGCTCCTACAATGAGCAGTTCTTC

V: TRBV5-4
D: TRBD1
length: 15
size: -
J: TRBJ1-1
CDR3: CASSLAGQMNTEAFF
DNA: TGTGCCAGCAGCTTGGCGGGACAGATGAACACTGAAGCTTTCTTT

V: TRBV20-1
D: -
length: 14
size: few
J: TRBJ2-1
CDR3: CSAGGSTGDNEQFF
DNA: TGCAGTGCCGGGGGGTCGACAGGGGACAATGAGCAGTTCTTC

V: TRBV6-2/TRBV6-3
D: -
length: 12
size: many
J: TRBJ1-5
CDR3: CASSLRGQPQHF
DNA: TGTGCCAGCAGTCTACGCGGCCAGCCCCAGCATTTT

V: TRBV18
D: TRBD1
length: 16
size: -
J: TRBJ2-7
CDR3: CASSPTGTGVTYEQYF
DNA: TGTGCCAGCTCACCGACCGGGACAGGGGTTACCTACGAGCAGTACTTC

V: TRBV7-3
D: TRBD2
length: 16
size: -
J: TRBJ2-2
CDR3: CASSYPSGMNTGELFF
DNA: TGTGCCAGCAGCTACCCTAGCGGGATGAACACCGGGGAGCTGTTTTTT

V: TRBV6-2/TRBV6-3
D: -
length: 14
size: many
J: TRBJ2-1
CDR3: CASSYSVVYNEQFF
DNA: TGTGCCAGCAGTTACTCGGTAGTCTACAATGAGCAGTTCTTC

V: TRBV19
D: -
length: 11
size: -
J: TRBJ2-1
CDR3: CASRIQGPLFF
DNA: TGTGCCAGTAGGATACAGGGCCCCCTGTTCTTC

V: TRBV9
D: -
length: 15
size: -
J: TRBJ2-2
CDR3: CASSPRTLNTGELFF
DNA: TGTGCCAGCAGCCCCCGGACTCTGAACACCGGGGAGCTGTTTTTT

V: TRBV29-1
D: TRBD1
length: 15
size: -
J: TRBJ2-1
CDR3: CSVEGGQGSYNEQFF
DNA: TGCAGCGTTGAAGGGGGACAGGGGTCTTACAATGAGCAGTTCTTC

V: TRBV9
D: -
length: 14
size: few
J: TRBJ1-1
CDR3: CASNRGLMNTEAFF
DNA: TGTGCCAGCAATCGGGGTCTCATGAACACTGAAGCTTTCTTT

V: TRBV15
D: TRBD1
length: 16
size: few
J: TRBJ2-1
CDR3: CATRGPGGQGANEQFF
DNA: TGTGCCACCAGGGGACCCGGGGGACAGGGGGCGAATGAGCAGTTCTTC

V: TRBV9
D: TRBD2
length: 17
size: many
J: TRBJ2-3
CDR3: CASSRGVLAGSTDTQYF
DNA: TGTGCCAGTTCAAGGGGAGTCCTAGCGGGAAGCACAGATACGCAGTATTTT

V: TRBV3-1
D: -
length: 13
size: -
J: TRBJ1-2
CDR3: CASSQAEAGGYTF
DNA: TGTGCCAGCAGCCAAGCGGAGGCCGGAGGCTACACCTTC

V: TRBV7-2
D: TRBD2
length: 15
size: -
J: TRBJ2-1
CDR3: CASSPRENGYNEQFF
DNA: TGTGCCAGCAGCCCGCGGGAGAATGGCTACAATGAGCAGTTCTTC

V: TRBV6-2/TRBV6-3
D: -
length: 12
size: few
J: TRBJ2-1
CDR3: CASSFIRDEQFF
DNA: TGTGCCAGCAGTTTTATAAGGGATGAGCAGTTCTTC